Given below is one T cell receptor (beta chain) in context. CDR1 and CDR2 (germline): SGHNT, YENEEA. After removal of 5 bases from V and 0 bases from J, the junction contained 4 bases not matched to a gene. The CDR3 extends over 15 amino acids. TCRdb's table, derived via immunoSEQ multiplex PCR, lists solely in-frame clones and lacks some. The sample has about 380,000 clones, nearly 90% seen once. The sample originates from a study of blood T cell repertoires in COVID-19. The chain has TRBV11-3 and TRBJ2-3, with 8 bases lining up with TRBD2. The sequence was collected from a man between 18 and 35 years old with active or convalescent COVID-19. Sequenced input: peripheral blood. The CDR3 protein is CASSDGGASTDTQYF. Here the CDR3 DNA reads TGTGCCAGCAGCGACGGGGGGGCTAGCACAGATACGCAGTATTTT. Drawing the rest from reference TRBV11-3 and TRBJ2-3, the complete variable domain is EAGVVQSPRYKIIEKKQPVAFWCNPISGHNTLYWYLQNLGQGPELLIRYENEEAVDDSQLPKDRFSAERLKGVDSTLKIQPAELGDSAVYLCASSDGGASTDTQYFGPGTRLTVL.